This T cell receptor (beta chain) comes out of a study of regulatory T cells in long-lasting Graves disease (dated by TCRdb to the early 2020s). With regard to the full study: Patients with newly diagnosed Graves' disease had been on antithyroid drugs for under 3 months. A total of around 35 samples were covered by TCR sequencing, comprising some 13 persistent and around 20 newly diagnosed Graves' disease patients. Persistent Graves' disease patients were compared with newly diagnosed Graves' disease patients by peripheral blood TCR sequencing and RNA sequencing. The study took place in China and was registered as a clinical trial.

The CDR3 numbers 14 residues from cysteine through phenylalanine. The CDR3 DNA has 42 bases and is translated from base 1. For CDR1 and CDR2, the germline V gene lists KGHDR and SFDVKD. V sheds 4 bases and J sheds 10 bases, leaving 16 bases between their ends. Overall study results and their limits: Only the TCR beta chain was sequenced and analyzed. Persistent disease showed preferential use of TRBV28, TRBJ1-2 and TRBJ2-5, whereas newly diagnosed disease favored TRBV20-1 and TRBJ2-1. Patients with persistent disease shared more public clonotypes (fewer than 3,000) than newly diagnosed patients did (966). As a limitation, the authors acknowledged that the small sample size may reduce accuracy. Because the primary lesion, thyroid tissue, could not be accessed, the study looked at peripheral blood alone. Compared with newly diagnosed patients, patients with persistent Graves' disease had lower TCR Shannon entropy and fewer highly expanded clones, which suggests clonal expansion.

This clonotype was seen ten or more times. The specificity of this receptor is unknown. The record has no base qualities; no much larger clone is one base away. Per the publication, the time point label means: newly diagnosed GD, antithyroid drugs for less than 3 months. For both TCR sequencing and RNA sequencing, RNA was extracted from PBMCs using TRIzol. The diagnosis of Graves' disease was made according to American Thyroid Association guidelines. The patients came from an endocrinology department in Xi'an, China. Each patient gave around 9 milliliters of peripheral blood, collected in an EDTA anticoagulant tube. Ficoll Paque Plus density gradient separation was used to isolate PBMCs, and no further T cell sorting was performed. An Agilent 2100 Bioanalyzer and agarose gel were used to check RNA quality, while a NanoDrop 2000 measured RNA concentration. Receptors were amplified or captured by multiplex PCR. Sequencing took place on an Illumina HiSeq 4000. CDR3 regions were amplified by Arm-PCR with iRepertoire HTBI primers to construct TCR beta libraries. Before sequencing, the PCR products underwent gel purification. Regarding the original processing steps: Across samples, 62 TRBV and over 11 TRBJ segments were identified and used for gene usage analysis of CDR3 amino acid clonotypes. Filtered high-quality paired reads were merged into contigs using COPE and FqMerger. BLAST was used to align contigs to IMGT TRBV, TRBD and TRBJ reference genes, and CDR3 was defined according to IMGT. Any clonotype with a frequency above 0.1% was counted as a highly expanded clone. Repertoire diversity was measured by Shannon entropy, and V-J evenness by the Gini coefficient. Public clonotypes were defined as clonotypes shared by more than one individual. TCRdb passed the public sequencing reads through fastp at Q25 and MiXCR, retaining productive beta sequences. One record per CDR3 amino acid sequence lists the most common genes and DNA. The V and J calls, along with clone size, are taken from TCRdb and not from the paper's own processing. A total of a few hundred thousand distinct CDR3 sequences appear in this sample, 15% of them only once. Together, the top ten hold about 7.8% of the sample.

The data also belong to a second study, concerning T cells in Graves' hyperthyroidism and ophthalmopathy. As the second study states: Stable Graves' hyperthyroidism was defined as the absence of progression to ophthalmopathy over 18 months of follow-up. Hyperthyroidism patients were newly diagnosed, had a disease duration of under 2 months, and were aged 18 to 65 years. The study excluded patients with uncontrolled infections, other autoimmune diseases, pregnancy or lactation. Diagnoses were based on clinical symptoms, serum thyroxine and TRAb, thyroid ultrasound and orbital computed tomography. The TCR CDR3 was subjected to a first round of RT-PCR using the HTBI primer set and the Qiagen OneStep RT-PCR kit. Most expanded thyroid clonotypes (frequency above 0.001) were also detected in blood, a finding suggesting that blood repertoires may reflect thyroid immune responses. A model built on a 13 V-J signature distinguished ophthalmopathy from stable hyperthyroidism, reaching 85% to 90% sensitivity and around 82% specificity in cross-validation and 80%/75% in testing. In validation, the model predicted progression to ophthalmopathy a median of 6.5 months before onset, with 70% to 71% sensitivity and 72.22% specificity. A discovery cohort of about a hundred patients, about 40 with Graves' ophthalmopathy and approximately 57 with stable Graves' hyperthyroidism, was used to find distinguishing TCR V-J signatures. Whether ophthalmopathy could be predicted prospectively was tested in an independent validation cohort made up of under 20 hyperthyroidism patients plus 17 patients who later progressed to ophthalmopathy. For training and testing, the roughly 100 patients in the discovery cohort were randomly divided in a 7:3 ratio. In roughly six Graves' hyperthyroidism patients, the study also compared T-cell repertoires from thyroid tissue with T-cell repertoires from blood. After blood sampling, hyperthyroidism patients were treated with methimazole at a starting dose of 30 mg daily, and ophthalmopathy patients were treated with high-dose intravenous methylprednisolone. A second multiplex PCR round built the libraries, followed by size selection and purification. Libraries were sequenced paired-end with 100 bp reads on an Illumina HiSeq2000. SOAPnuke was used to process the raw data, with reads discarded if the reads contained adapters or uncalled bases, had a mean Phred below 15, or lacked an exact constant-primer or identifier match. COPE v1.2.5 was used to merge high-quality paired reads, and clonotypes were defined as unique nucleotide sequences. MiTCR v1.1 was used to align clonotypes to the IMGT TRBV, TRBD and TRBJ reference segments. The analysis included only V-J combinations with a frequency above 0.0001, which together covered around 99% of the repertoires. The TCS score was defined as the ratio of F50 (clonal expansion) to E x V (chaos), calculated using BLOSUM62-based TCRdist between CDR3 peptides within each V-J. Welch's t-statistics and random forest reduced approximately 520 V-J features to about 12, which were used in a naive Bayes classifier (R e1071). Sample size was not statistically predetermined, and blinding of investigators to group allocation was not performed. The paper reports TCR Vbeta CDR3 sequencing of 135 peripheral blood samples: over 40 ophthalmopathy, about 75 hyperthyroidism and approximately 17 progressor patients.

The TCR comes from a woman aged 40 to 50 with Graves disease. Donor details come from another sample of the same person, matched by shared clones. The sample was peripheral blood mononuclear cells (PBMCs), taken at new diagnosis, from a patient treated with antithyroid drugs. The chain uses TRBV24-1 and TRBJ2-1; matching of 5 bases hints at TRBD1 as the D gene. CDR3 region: CATSERERGREQFF. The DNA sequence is TGTGCCACCAGTGAAAGAGAAAGGGGCCGGGAGCAGTTCTTC.